This TCR beta chain stems from a study of sequential checkpoint blockade in melanoma. As to treatment: randomized to nivolumab then ipilimumab (arm A) or the reverse (arm B). Data came from immunoSEQ multiplex PCR; TCRdb stores just in-frame clones and leaves some out. This sample yields 5,000 to 8,000 clones, of which under 25% are seen a single time; approximately 10% belongs to the top ten. The V gene's germline CDR1 is MDHEN and CDR2 SYDVKM. CDR3 size: 14 residues. V gave up 6 bases and J gave up 0 bases, with 9 bases separating them. This TCR came from a human donor with melanoma. Sequenced material: tumor tissue (inferred from file names), taken from a patient given nivolumab and ipilimumab in sequence. The chain recombines TRBV28 with TRBJ2-1; D gene ambiguous. CDR3 in DNA: TGTGCCAGCAGGATGGGCAACTCCTACAATGAGCAGTTCTTC. Amino acids: CASRMGNSYNEQFF. The full variable domain, rest sourced from reference TRBV28 and TRBJ2-1, is DVKVTQSSRYLVKRTGEKVFLECVQDMDHENMFWYRQDPGLGLRLIYFSYDVKMKEKGDIPEGYSVSREKKERFSLILESASTNQTSMYLCASRMGNSYNEQFFGPGTRLTVL.